The entry below describes one TCR beta chain. A v3.0 immunoSEQ assay was performed at survey level. TCRdb keeps only in-frame clones here, not all; method: immunoSEQ multiplex PCR. There are tens of thousands of clones in the sample; about 90% occur only once, and under 1.3% lies in the top ten. This specimen comes from a study of long-term antiretroviral therapy in people with HIV. V was cut by 3 bases and J by 3 bases, with 9 bases left in between. CDR3 length: 13 amino acids. Looked up from germline, CDR1 is SQVTM and CDR2 is ANQGSEA. The starting material was unsorted PBMCs, obtained 2 years after starting antiretroviral therapy. The receptor's source is a man between 45 and 60 years old with HIV. The chain combines TRBV29-1 with TRBJ2-1; D perhaps matches TRBD2 (5 bases). The CDR3: CSVEGEVYNEQFF. In DNA form, the CDR3 reads TGCAGCGTTGAGGGAGAGGTCTACAATGAGCAGTTCTTC.